These 14 T cell receptor beta chains were sequenced from one sample in a study of blood T cells in healthy people across ages. Combining a sample-barcoded 5' primer with a J-beta primer mix, a second PCR ran for 7 to 11 cycles. TCRdb analysed the 5' RACE reads with MiXCR anew, one entry per CDR3 protein. The table includes around 580,000 distinct CDR3 sequences, around 50% detected once. The sample taken for sequencing was blood. These receptors were collected from an older man in good health.

The chain employs TRBV10-3 and TRBJ2-1; possibly TRBD1 or TRBD2 for D (6 bases each). CDR3 length: 18 residues. Germline V lookup: CDR1 ENHRY, CDR2 SYGVKD. The V end was cut by 4 bases, the J end by 14 bases, with 33 bases between. The CDR3 here is CAISAALRGQGRSPSKFF. Here the CDR3 DNA reads TGTGCCATCAGTGCCGCCCTTCGGGGGCAGGGTCGCAGCCCCAGCAAGTTCTTC.

V is TRBV29-1 and J is TRBJ1-5, with D uncertain. V was cut by 6 bases and J by 7 bases, with 16 bases left in between. Germline V gene data show CDR1 as SQVTM and CDR2 as ANQGSEA. The CDR3 runs to 13 residues. DNA for the CDR3: TGCAGCGTGAGGTCTCAACGGGAGCAGCCCCAGCATTTT. Encoded protein: CSVRSQREQPQHF.

The V call is TRBV29-1, the J call TRBJ2-5; possible D gene TRBD2, 7 bases. Trimming pared 0 bases from V and 5 bases from J, leaving 13 bases between. The length of the CDR3 is 14 residues. Germline CDR1 is SQVTM and CDR2 is ANQGSEA. CDR3 coding DNA: TGCAGCGTTGAAGATCAGGGGAGGGAGGAGACCCAGTACTTC. Its protein product is CSVEDQGREETQYF.

The chain uses TRBV3-1 and TRBJ2-2; no definite D call. The CDR3 extends over 11 amino acids. From germline, CDR1 is LGHDT and CDR2 YNNKEL (reference sequence). Trimming stripped 7 bases from V and 7 bases from J, with 7 bases between. The chain's CDR3 is CASTRSGELFF. CDR3 coding DNA: TGTGCCAGCACGAGAAGCGGGGAGCTGTTTTTT.

The V call is TRBV7-9, the J call TRBJ1-4; 8 nucleotides align to TRBD1. Germline CDR1 reads SEHNR; CDR2 reads FQNEAQ (reference sequence). V shed 4 bases and J 8 bases; nucleotides not matched to a gene: 6. This CDR3 is 14 amino acids long. CDR3 in amino acids: CASSSLGTGEKLFF. The CDR3 DNA is TGTGCCAGCAGCTCACTCGGGACAGGAGAAAAACTGTTTTTT.

The gene calls are TRBV7-9 and TRBJ2-5; TRBD2 agrees at 7 bases. The J call could be wrong; TRBJ2-7 is a better fit for the DNA end. Germline assignment: CDR1 SEHNR and CDR2 FQNEAQ (reference sequence). The CDR3 has 13 amino acids. The CDR3 sequence is CASSSQRDAEQYF. CDR3 bases: TGTGCCAGCAGCTCTCAGCGGGACGCCGAGCAGTACTTC.

This clonotype was counted between two and nine times. V and J are TRBV5-1 and TRBJ2-1; no clear D gene. This CDR3 is built from 16 residues. Per germline, CDR1 SGHRS and CDR2 YFSETQ. V was shortened by 4 bases and J by 0 bases, with 14 bases between the two germline ends. CDR3 sequence reads: CASSPRTASSYNEQFF. The CDR3, as DNA: TGCGCCAGCAGCCCACGAACAGCGAGCTCCTACAATGAGCAGTTCTTC.

CDR3 in amino acids: CATAAPRASGTDTQYF. In nucleotides, the CDR3 is TGTGCCACGGCCGCCCCGCGGGCTAGCGGCACAGATACGCAGTATTTT. The chain has TRBV21-1 and TRBJ2-3; TRBD2, the D gene given by the table, was not confirmed from the DNA. TRBV21-1 is recorded as a pseudogene. The CDR3 consists of 16 residues.

J is TRBJ2-1 and V is TRBV7-2; D remains unclear. CDR1 and CDR2 (germline): SGHTA, FQGNSA. Trimming removed 5 bases at V and 15 bases at J, with 32 bases between. The CDR3 extends over 17 amino acids. CDR3 sequence: CASSLQTNVISWNSLFF. The CDR3 DNA reads as TGTGCCAGCAGCCTACAGACCAATGTGATTTCTTGGAACAGTCTGTTCTTC.

The V gene is TRBV3-1, the J gene TRBJ2-5; 10 nucleotides agree with TRBD1. CDR1 is LGHDT, CDR2 YNNKEL, per germline (reference sequence). The CDR3 contains 15 residues. V was pared by 3 bases and J by 11 bases, with 12 bases of the junction left unmatched. CDR3 region: CASSHSDRGQGEQYF. CDR3 DNA sequence: TGTGCCAGCAGCCACTCCGACAGGGGGCAGGGTGAGCAGTACTTC.

The chain couples TRBV7-9 to TRBJ2-4, with 7 bases fitting TRBD2. The closer fit of TRBJ2-5 to the DNA end suggests the J call may be wrong. This CDR3 contains 17 residues. The germline CDR1 and CDR2 sequences are SEHNR and FQNEAQ (reference sequence). The CDR3 coding sequence is TGTGCCAGCAGCTTAGTGGATGGCCAGGGACTACAAGAGACCCAGTACTTC. Residues: CASSLVDGQGLQETQYF.

The table lists this clonotype with a few counts. The chain combines TRBV20-1 with TRBJ2-5; 11 positions match TRBD2. CDR1 is DFQATT and CDR2 is SNEGSKA in the germline V gene (reference sequence). CDR3 length equals 15 residues. The V and J ends lost 1 base and 11 bases, in that order; junction bases with no gene match: 12. The CDR3 spells CSARAPSSGGSDQYF. CDR3 in DNA: TGCAGTGCTAGAGCCCCCTCTAGCGGGGGGAGCGATCAGTACTTC.

The chain recombines TRBV6-2 or TRBV6-3 with TRBJ2-7; 9 bases fit TRBD2. There are 13 residues in the CDR3. With V trimmed by 8 bases and J by 3 bases, 5 bases remained unmatched. Germline V gene lookup returns CDR1 MNHEY and CDR2 SVGEGT. CDR3 in amino acids: CASLPSGDYEQYF. The CDR3 DNA reads TGTGCCAGCCTCCCTAGCGGGGACTACGAGCAGTACTTC.

The chain uses TRBV4-2 and TRBJ2-7; 14 bases map to TRBD2. V dropped 2 bases and J dropped 7; count of bases not matched to a gene: 10. The CDR3 covers 17 residues. The germline V gene has CDR1 LGHNA and CDR2 YNFKEQ. The CDR3 sequence: CASSQPGTSGSRNEQYF. CDR3 in DNA: TGTGCCAGCAGCCAACCCGGGACTAGCGGGAGCAGGAATGAGCAGTACTTC.